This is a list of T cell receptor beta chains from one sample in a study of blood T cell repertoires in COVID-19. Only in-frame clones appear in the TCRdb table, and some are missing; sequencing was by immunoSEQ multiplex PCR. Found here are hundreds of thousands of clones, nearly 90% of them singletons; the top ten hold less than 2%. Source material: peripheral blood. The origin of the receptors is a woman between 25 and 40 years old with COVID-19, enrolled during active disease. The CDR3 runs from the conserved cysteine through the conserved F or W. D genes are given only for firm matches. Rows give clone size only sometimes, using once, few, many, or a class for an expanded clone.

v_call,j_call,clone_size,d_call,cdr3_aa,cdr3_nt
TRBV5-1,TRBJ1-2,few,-,CASSLSGYGYGYTF,TGCGCCAGCAGCTTGTCGGGGTACGGCTATGGCTACACCTTC
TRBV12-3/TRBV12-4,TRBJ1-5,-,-,CASSSRRDQPQHF,TGTGCCAGCAGTTCGCGGAGGGATCAGCCCCAGCATTTT
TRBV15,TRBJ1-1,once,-,CATSRGAADNTEAFF,TGTGCCACCAGCAGAGGTGCGGCGGATAACACTGAAGCTTTCTTT
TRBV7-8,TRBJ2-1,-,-,CASSLRHLKYNEQFF,TGTGCCAGCAGCTTGAGACACCTGAAGTACAATGAGCAGTTCTTC
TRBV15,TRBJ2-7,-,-,CATSPRRDSSYEQYF,TGTGCCACCAGCCCCCGGCGGGACAGTTCCTACGAGCAGTACTTC
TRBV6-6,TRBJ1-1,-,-,CASSSPGGRRYTEAFF,TGTGCCAGCAGTTCCCCGGGGGGGCGTAGGTACACTGAAGCTTTCTTT
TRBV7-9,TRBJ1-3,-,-,CASSLAGAGNTIYF,TGTGCCAGCAGCCTCGCAGGGGCTGGAAACACCATATATTTT
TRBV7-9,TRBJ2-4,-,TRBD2,CASSPQGRAGGKNIQYF,TGTGCCAGCAGCCCGCAAGGGCGAGCGGGGGGGAAAAACATTCAGTACTTC
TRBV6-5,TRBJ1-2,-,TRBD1,CASRLGQEGGYTF,TGTGCCAGCAGGTTGGGACAGGAGGGCGGCTACACCTTC
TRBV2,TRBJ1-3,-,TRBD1,CASNRQGGDTIYF,TGTGCCAGCAACCGACAGGGTGGGGACACCATATATTTT
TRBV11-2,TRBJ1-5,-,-,CASSLVANQPQHF,TGTGCCAGCAGCTTAGTCGCGAATCAGCCCCAGCATTTT
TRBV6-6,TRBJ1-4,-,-,CASTSPATNEKLFF,TGTGCCAGCACCTCGCCCGCGACTAATGAAAAACTGTTTTTT
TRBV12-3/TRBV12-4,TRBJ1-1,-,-,CASSRGVEAFF,TGTGCCAGCAGCCGGGGGGTTGAAGCTTTCTTT
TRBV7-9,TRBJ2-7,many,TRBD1,CASSQDRGDSYEQYF,TGTGCCAGCAGCCAGGACAGGGGGGATTCCTACGAGCAGTACTTC
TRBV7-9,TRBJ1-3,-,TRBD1,CASSKLNRDRVRGNTIYF,TGTGCCAGCAGCAAGCTCAACCGGGACAGGGTTCGGGGAAACACCATATATTTT
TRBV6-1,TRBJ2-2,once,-,CASSDPGHTNTGELFF,TGTGCCAGCAGTGATCCGGGACACACGAACACCGGGGAGCTGTTTTTT
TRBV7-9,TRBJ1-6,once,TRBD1,CASSLGQGGSPLHF,TGTGCCAGCAGCTTGGGACAGGGTGGTTCACCCCTCCACTTT
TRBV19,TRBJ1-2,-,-,CASSIQAGILYGYTF,TGTGCCAGTAGTATACAGGCAGGCATACTCTATGGCTACACCTTC
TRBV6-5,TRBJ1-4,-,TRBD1,CASGQGLGEKLFF,TGTGCCAGTGGACAGGGGTTGGGCGAAAAACTGTTTTTT
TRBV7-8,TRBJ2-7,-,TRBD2,CASSPGRGGSYEQYF,TGTGCCAGCAGCCCAGGACGGGGGGGATCCTACGAGCAGTACTTC
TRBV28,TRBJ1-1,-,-,CASSLGGVMNTEAFF,TGTGCCAGCAGTTTAGGGGGCGTTATGAACACTGAAGCTTTCTTT
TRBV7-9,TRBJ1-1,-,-,CASSSSTGFGPEAFF,TGTGCCAGCAGCTCGTCAACAGGTTTCGGGCCTGAAGCTTTCTTT